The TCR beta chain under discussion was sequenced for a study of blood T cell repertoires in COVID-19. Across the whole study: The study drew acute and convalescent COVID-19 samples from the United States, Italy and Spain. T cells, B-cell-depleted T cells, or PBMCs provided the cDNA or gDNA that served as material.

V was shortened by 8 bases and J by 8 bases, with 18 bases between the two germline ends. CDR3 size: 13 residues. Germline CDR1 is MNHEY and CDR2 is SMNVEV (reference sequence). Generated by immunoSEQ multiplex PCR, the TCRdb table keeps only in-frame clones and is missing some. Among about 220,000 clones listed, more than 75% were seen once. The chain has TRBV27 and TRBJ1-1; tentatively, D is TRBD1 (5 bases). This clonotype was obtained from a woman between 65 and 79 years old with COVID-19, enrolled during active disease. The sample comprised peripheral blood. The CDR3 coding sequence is TGTGCCAGCTGCATGAATGGGGCCAGCGAAGCTTTCTTT. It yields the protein CASCMNGASEAFF.